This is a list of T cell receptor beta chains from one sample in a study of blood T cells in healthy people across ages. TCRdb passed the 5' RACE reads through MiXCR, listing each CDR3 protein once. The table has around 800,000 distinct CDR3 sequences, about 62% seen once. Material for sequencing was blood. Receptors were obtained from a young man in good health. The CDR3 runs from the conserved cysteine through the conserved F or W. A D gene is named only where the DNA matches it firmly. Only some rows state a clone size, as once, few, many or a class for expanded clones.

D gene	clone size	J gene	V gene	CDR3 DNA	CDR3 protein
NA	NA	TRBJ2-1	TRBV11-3	TGTGCCAGCAGCTTACGGCGGGTGGACCCTACTAATGAGCAGTTCTTC	CASSLRRVDPTNEQFF
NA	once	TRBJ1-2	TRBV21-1	TGTGCCAGCAGCTCCCACTCAGGTGCTTGGAGCTACACCTTC	CASSSHSGAWSYTF
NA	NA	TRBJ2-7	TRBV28	TGTGCCAGCAGCCCGCTGATGTCATACGAGCAGTACTTC	CASSPLMSYEQYF
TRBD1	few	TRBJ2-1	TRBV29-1	TGCAGCGTTCCCATAGGGGGCCTGGTAAATGAGCAGTTCTTC	CSVPIGGLVNEQFF
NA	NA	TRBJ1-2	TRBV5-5	TGTGCCAGCAGCTTGGAGGCAGGGCCTTATGGCTACACCTTC	CASSLEAGPYGYTF
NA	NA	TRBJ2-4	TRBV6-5	TGTGCCAGCAGTTACGCGCAAAGAGCCAAAAACATTCAGTACTTC	CASSYAQRAKNIQYF
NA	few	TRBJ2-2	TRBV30	TGTGCCGGGCCTGCGGGGACCGGGGAGCTGTTTTTT	CAGPAGTGELFF
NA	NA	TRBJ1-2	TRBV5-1	TGCGCCAGCAGCTTCGACTCCCGGGATGAACCATATGGCTACACCTTC	CASSFDSRDEPYGYTF
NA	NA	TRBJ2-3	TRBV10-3	TGTGCCATCCCACCCAGCAAGTTAGATACGCAGTATTTT	CAIPPSKLDTQYF
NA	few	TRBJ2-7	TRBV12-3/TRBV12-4	TGTGCCAGCAGACGTAGCTCCTACGAGCAGTACTTC	CASRRSSYEQYF
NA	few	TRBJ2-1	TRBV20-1	TGCAGTGCTAGAGGGGGAAACAATGAGCAGTTCTTC	CSARGGNNEQFF
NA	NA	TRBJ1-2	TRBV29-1	TGCAGCGTTGAGGCGGCCAACTACGGCTACACCTTC	CSVEAANYGYTF
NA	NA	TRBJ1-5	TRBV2	TGTGCCAGCAAGGAGGGCTTGAGCAATCAGCCCCAGCATTTT	CASKEGLSNQPQHF
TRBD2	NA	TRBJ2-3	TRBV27	TGTGCCAGCATCCTTGTAGCGGGGGGGAGGGATACGCAGTATTTT	CASILVAGGRDTQYF
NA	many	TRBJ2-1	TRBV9	TGTGCCAGCAGCGGATCTAATTCTGAGCAGTTCTTC	CASSGSNSEQFF
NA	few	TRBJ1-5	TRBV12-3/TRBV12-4	TGTGCCAGCACCTGGGGAGTTCCCAATCAGCCCCAGCATTTT	CASTWGVPNQPQHF
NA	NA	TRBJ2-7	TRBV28	TGTGCCAGCAGTTTAAAGGGGCTCGAGCAGTACTTC	CASSLKGLEQYF
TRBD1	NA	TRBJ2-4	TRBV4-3	TGCGCCAGCAGCCGGACAGGGGATGCCAAAAACATTCAGTACTTC	CASSRTGDAKNIQYF
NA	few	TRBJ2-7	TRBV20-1	TGCAGTGCTAGGGCCTCCCGGGACGAGCAGTACTTC	CSARASRDEQYF
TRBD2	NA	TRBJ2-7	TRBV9	TGTGCCAGCAGCGGAAGCGGGGGGCCTGCCTACGAGCAGTACTTC	CASSGSGGPAYEQYF
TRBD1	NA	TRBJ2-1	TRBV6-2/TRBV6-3	TGTGCCAGCAGTCAGGACAGGGCTACGCAGTTCTTC	CASSQDRATQFF
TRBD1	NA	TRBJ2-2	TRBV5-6	TGTGCCAGCAGCTTCGGGAAGGGGGCGCGAACCGGGGAGCTGTTTTTT	CASSFGKGARTGELFF
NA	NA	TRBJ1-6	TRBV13	TGTGCCAGCAGCTTAGCACAGAATAATTCACCCCTCCACTTT	CASSLAQNNSPLHF
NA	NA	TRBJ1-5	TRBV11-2	TGTGCCAGCAGCTCCCGGGAGGGAGTCAATCAGCCCCAGCATTTT	CASSSREGVNQPQHF
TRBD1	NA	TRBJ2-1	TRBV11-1	TGTGCCAGCAGCCCCAAGGGGACAGGGAAGCCCTACGAGCAGTTCTTC	CASSPKGTGKPYEQFF
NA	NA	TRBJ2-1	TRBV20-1	TGCAGTGCTAGAGAGGTCTGGGGTGAGCAGTTCTTC	CSAREVWGEQFF
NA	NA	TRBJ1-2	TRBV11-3	TGTGCCAGCAGCTTTGAACAAGGGTGGTATGGCTACACCTTC	CASSFEQGWYGYTF
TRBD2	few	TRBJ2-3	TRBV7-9	TGTGCCAGCAGCTCCTGGACTAGCGGGGTTGCAGATACGCAGTATTTT	CASSSWTSGVADTQYF
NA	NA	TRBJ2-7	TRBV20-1	TGCAGTGCTCCGCGTCGTAGTAACTCCTACGAGCAGTACTTC	CSAPRRSNSYEQYF
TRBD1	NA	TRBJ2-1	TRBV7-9	TGTGCCAGCAGCCAGGACAGGGGGAGGTACAATGAGCAGTTCTTC	CASSQDRGRYNEQFF
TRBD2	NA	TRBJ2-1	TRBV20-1	TGCAGTGCTGCCCCACTAGCGTTCAATGAGCAGTTCTTC	CSAAPLAFNEQFF
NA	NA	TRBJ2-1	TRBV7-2	TGTGCCAGCAGCTTAATTGGCAGAGAGCAGTTCTTC	CASSLIGREQFF
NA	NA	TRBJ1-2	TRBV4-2	TGTGCCAGCAGCCAAGAAGTTTCCGCTCATGGCTACACCTTC	CASSQEVSAHGYTF
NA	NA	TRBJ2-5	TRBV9	TGTGCCAGCAGCGTAGTTGGCCATACCTTGAGGGATGAGCAGTACTTC	CASSVVGHTLRDEQYF
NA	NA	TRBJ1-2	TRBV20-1	TGCAGTGCTCCGGGGTGGGGCAGGGGATATGGCTACACCTTC	CSAPGWGRGYGYTF
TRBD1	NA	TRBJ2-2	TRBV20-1	TGCAGTGCGGGTTGGACAGGGTTTCCCGGGGAGCTGTTTTTT	CSAGWTGFPGELFF
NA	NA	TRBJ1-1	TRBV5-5	TGTGCCAGCAGCTACAGGGCTATGAACACTGAAGCTTTCTTT	CASSYRAMNTEAFF
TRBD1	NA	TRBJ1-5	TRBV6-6	TGTGCCAGCAGTTCCTCCCGACAGGGTAATCAGCCCCAGCATTTT	CASSSSRQGNQPQHF
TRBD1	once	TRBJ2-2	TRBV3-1	TGTGCCAGCACCCTAGGACAGGGCCGGAAGGACGGGGAGCTGTTTTTT	CASTLGQGRKDGELFF
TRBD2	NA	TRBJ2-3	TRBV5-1	TGCGCCAGCAGCTTGGTGACTAGCGGGGGGGCCCTTACAGATACGCAGTATTTT	CASSLVTSGGALTDTQYF
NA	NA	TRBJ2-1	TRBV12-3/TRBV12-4	TGTGCCAGCGCTTACCTGACAGTCTCCCTCGGGATGTACTTC	CASAYLTVSLGMYF
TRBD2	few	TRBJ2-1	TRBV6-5	TGTGCCAGCAGTTACGGGACTAGTCCAAACAATGAGCAGTTCTTC	CASSYGTSPNNEQFF
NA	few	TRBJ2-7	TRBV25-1	TGTGCCAGCAGTGAATGGGCGATGGGCGAGCAGTACTTC	CASSEWAMGEQYF
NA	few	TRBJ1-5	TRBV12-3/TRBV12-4	TGTGCCAGCAGATCCGGGGGAAATCAGCCCCAGCATTTT	CASRSGGNQPQHF
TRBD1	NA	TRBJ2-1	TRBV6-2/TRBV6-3	TGTGCCAGCAGTCTGGAGGGACAGGGGGCTGATGAGCAGTTCTTC	CASSLEGQGADEQFF
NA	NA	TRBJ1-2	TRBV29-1	TGCAGCGTTGTTGGGGATTACTATGGCTACACCTTC	CSVVGDYYGYTF
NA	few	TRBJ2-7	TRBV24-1	TGTGCCACCAGCCCAGGGAAAAGGTACGAGCAGTACTTC	CATSPGKRYEQYF
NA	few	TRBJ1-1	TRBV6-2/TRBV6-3	TGTGCCAGCACCACGCAACACGGTAACACTGAAGCTTTCTTT	CASTTQHGNTEAFF
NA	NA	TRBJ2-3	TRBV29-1	TGCAGCGTTGATTCTACGCAGTATTTT	CSVDSTQYF
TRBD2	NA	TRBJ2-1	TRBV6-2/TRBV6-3	TGTGCCAGCAGAAACTCTACGCCAGGACTAGCGGGGGGGCTGGCCTACAATGAGCAGTTCTTC	CASRNSTPGLAGGLAYNEQFF
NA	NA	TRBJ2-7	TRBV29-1	TGCAGCGTACGTTTGGCGGGGGCCGCCTCCTACGAGCAGTACTTC	CSVRLAGAASYEQYF
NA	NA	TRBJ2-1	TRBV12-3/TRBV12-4	TGTGCCAGCAGTTTTTTGCAGGACTACAATGAGCAGTTCTTC	CASSFLQDYNEQFF
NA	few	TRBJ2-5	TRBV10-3	TGTGCCATCGCGGAGGGTCGGATGCAAGAGACCCAGTACTTC	CAIAEGRMQETQYF
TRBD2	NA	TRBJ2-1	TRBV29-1	TGCAGCGTGGCCGGGACTAGGGTCGATGAGCAGTTCTTC	CSVAGTRVDEQFF
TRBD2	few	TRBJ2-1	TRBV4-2	TGTGCCAGCAGCCAACCGATAGCGGGGGGCTCCTACAATGAGCAGTTCTTC	CASSQPIAGGSYNEQFF
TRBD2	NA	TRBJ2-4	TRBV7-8	TGTGCCAGCAGCTACCGACTAGCGGAAAACATTCAGTACTTC	CASSYRLAENIQYF
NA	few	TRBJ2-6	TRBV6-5	TGTGCCAGCAGTTGGAGCTCTGGGGCCAACGTCCTGACTTTC	CASSWSSGANVLTF